This T cell receptor (beta chain) was profiled in a study of T cell repertoires in ileal Crohn's disease. Study conclusions and caveats: High-frequency clones were more common in sorted CD8 than CD4 cells.

As to this clone: The target antigen is unknown.

The V gene's germline CDR1 is SGHDT and CDR2 YYEEEE. There are 14 residues in the CDR3. J gave up 10 bases and V 4 bases, and 9 bases lay outside the gene matches. Approximately 550 nanograms of biopsy DNA per sample underwent TCRB immunosequencing. This table comes from immunoSEQ multiplex PCR, and its TCRdb copy is limited to in-frame clones, with some not included. The data contain 5,500 to 7,000 clones, almost 85% of them singletons. This sequence was found in an adult with Crohn's disease. The chain uses TRBV5-6 and TRBJ2-1; TRBD2 agrees at 9 bases. Sample: ileal tissue. The CDR3 DNA reads TGTGCCAGCAGCCCACCGGGGCTAGCGGGAGAGCAGTTCTTC. Protein product: CASSPPGLAGEQFF.